The text below deals with one T cell receptor beta chain. The target antigen is unknown. This record belongs to a study of T cell repertoires in cytomegalovirus infection. Turning to the study itself: Indications came from public TCR beta signatures; they pointed to CMV infection and to a matching HLA type. Overall study findings and caveats: CMV carriers having the relevant HLA were flagged by cumulative public TCR beta family frequency. Clonotypes of TCR beta that were HLA-C-restricted and CMV-specific dominated the ex vivo response.

Germline-derived CDR1 and CDR2 are MDHEN and SYDVKM. V lost 4 bases to trimming and J lost 5 bases, with 15 bases between them. This CDR3 has 15 residues. Each CDR3 protein is one row after TCRdb ran MiXCR on the reads. Of approximately 700,000 distinct CDR3 sequences detected, roughly 35% appear once; the ten largest clones hold 2.5% to 3.5%. Sequences were obtained from PBMCs. The chain couples TRBV28 to TRBJ2-1; D is possibly TRBD2 (6 bases). This TCR came from a human donor in good health (CMV status not recorded). Some clones in this sample may be carry-over from other donors' samples. CDR3 loop: CASSWDSASHNEQFF. The CDR3, as DNA: TGTGCCAGCAGTTGGGACTCCGCCTCGCACAATGAGCAGTTCTTC.